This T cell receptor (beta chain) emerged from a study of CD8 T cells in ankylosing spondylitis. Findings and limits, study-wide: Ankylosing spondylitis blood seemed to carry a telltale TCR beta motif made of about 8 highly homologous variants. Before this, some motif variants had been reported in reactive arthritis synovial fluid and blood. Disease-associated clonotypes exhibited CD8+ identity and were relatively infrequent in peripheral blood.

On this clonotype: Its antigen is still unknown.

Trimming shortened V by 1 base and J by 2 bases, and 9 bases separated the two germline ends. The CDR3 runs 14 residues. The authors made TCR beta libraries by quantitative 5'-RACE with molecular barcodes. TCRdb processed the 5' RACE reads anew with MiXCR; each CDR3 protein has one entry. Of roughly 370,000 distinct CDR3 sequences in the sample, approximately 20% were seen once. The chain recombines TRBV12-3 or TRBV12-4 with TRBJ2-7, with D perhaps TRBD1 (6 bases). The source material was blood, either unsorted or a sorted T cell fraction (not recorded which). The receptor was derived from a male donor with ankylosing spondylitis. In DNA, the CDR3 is TGTGCCAGCAGTTTAGAACAGGGAGCCTACGAGCAGTACTTC. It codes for CASSLEQGAYEQYF.